A selection of T cell receptor beta chains follows, all from one sample in a study of blood T cell repertoires in COVID-19. The table came from immunoSEQ multiplex PCR; TCRdb's copy has only in-frame clones and leaves some out. The sample has hundreds of thousands of clones; about 90% are singletons. Sample: peripheral blood. The receptors were sampled from a man younger than 35 with COVID-19, enrolled during active disease. Each CDR3 is given with its conserved first and last residue. D genes are given only for firm matches. Rows give clone size only sometimes, using once, few, many, or a class for an expanded clone.

j_call v_call d_call clone_size cdr3_aa cdr3_nt
TRBJ2-1 TRBV5-1 - - CASSSHGGGAPYNEQFF TGCGCCAGCAGCTCCCATGGAGGGGGGGCCCCCTACAATGAGCAGTTCTTC
TRBJ2-7 TRBV7-2 - - CASSPQGASGMYEQYF TGTGCCAGCAGCCCCCAGGGGGCTAGCGGAATGTACGAGCAGTACTTC
TRBJ2-2 TRBV7-2 - - CASSPAGGNTGELFF TGTGCCAGCAGCCCCGCCGGGGGGAACACCGGGGAGCTGTTTTTT
TRBJ2-6 TRBV11-3 - - CASTPAGANVLTF TGTGCCAGCACCCCGGCTGGGGCCAACGTCCTGACTTTC
TRBJ2-7 TRBV5-4 TRBD1 - CASSLHGTAYEQYF TGTGCCAGCAGCTTGCACGGGACAGCCTACGAGCAGTACTTC
TRBJ2-2 TRBV7-3 - - CASSPVFTGELFF TGTGCCAGCAGCCCCGTCTTCACCGGGGAGCTGTTTTTT
TRBJ1-5 TRBV27 TRBD1 - CASSFDRAGQPQHF TGTGCCAGCAGTTTCGACAGGGCGGGTCAGCCCCAGCATTTT
TRBJ2-7 TRBV2 TRBD1 - CATQGTGIYEQYF TGTGCCACCCAAGGGACAGGTATCTACGAGCAGTACTTC
TRBJ1-1 TRBV15 TRBD1 - CATSRVRGIGKTEAFF TGTGCCACCAGCAGAGTCAGGGGGATTGGTAAAACTGAAGCTTTCTTT
TRBJ2-1 TRBV2 TRBD2 - CASSGTRGRYNEQFF TGTGCCAGCAGCGGGACTAGGGGACGGTACAATGAGCAGTTCTTC
TRBJ2-3 TRBV5-1 - - CASRSGMGDTQYF TGCGCCAGCAGGTCAGGGATGGGGGATACGCAGTATTTT
TRBJ2-3 TRBV10-3 TRBD1 - CAISDVRDRYTDTQYF TGTGCCATCAGTGACGTCCGGGACAGGTACACAGATACGCAGTATTTT
TRBJ1-1 TRBV10-1 TRBD1 - CASSELATGQAEAFF TGCGCCAGCAGTGAGTTGGCGACAGGGCAGGCCGAAGCTTTCTTT
TRBJ2-2 TRBV2 TRBD2 once CASRREGTINTGELFF TGTGCCAGCCGGCGGGAGGGAACTATAAACACCGGGGAGCTGTTTTTT
TRBJ1-1 TRBV6-5 - - CASSTGTVGGTEAFF TGTGCCAGCAGTACTGGGACGGTGGGGGGAACTGAAGCTTTCTTT
TRBJ2-7 TRBV7-3 - - CASSLVPVSEQYF TGTGCCAGCAGCTTAGTTCCGGTTTCCGAGCAGTACTTC
TRBJ1-1 TRBV11-3 - - CASSLGENTEAFF TGTGCCAGCAGCTTGGGAGAGAACACTGAAGCTTTCTTT
TRBJ2-2 TRBV5-5 - - CASSFGSGWTGELFF TGTGCCAGCAGCTTTGGGTCAGGGTGGACCGGGGAGCTGTTTTTT
TRBJ1-6 TRBV25-1 - - CASSDGSVYNSPLHF TGTGCCAGCAGTGATGGGAGCGTATATAATTCACCCCTCCACTTT
TRBJ1-5 TRBV23-1 TRBD1 - CASSQLKVCRGPVGNQPQHF TGCGCCAGCAGTCAATTAAAAGTATGCAGGGGGCCTGTTGGCAATCAGCCCCAGCATTTT
TRBJ2-3 TRBV19 - - CASSQGPNTDTQYF TGTGCCAGTAGCCAGGGCCCCAACACAGATACGCAGTATTTT
TRBJ1-3 TRBV3-1/TRBV3-2 - - CASSLTGSAGNTIYF TGTGCCAGCAGCCTTACAGGGTCCGCTGGAAACACCATATATTTT
TRBJ2-1 TRBV7-9 - once CASSLRAEVVGEQFF TGTGCCAGCAGCTTAAGAGCAGAGGTTGTGGGTGAGCAGTTCTTC
TRBJ1-5 TRBV30 TRBD1 - CAWADRGNQPQHF TGTGCCTGGGCTGACAGGGGTAATCAGCCCCAGCATTTT
TRBJ1-4 TRBV28 - - CASRGGTATNEKLFF TGTGCCAGCAGGGGAGGGACGGCAACTAATGAAAAACTGTTTTTT
TRBJ2-7 TRBV6-5 TRBD2 - CASGTSGGDPYEQYF TGTGCCAGCGGGACTAGCGGGGGAGACCCCTACGAGCAGTACTTC
TRBJ1-6 TRBV28 - - CASSFGGNSSPLHF TGTGCCAGCAGTTTTGGGGGGAACTCTTCACCCCTCCACTTT
TRBJ2-3 TRBV27 TRBD2 - CASRLSSGSLTDTQYF TGTGCCAGCAGACTATCTAGCGGGAGCCTAACAGATACGCAGTATTTT
TRBJ1-3 TRBV3-1/TRBV3-2 TRBD1 - CASSQGTGTLGNTIYF TGTGCCAGCAGCCAAGGGACAGGAACCCTTGGAAACACCATATATTTT
TRBJ2-2 TRBV2 - few CASRTLGASTGELFF TGTGCCAGCAGGACCCTGGGGGCGTCCACCGGGGAGCTGTTTTTT
TRBJ1-1 TRBV4-1 - - CASSQVQGSTEAFF TGCGCCAGCAGCCAGGTCCAGGGGAGCACTGAAGCTTTCTTT
TRBJ1-2 TRBV21-1 - - CASSKGQGGNGYTF TGTGCCAGCAGCAAGGGACAGGGAGGGAATGGCTACACCTTC
TRBJ2-6 TRBV7-2 - - CASSARDSGANVLTF TGTGCCAGCAGCGCACGGGATTCCGGGGCCAACGTCCTGACTTTC
TRBJ1-2 TRBV9 - few CASTLTGDYGYTF TGTGCCAGCACCCTAACAGGAGACTATGGCTACACCTTC
TRBJ2-2 TRBV7-6 TRBD1 - CASSLLEGAYTGELFF TGTGCCAGCAGCTTACTAGAGGGGGCCTACACCGGGGAGCTGTTTTTT
TRBJ2-1 TRBV19 - once CASSIWSTTEQFF TGTGCCAGTAGTATTTGGTCCACCACAGAGCAGTTCTTC
TRBJ1-2 TRBV12-3/TRBV12-4 - - CASSPEGYGYTF TGTGCCAGCAGCCCCGAGGGTTATGGCTACACCTTC
TRBJ1-1 TRBV27 TRBD1 many CASSLGQVNTEAFF TGTGCCAGCAGTTTGGGACAGGTGAACACTGAAGCTTTCTTT
TRBJ1-4 TRBV3-1/TRBV3-2 TRBD1 - CASSQDWKGTGDEKLFF TGTGCCAGCAGCCAAGATTGGAAGGGGACAGGGGATGAAAAACTGTTTTTT
TRBJ2-3 TRBV12-2 - - CASRRTRQEDTQYF TGTGCAAGTCGCCGGACTCGGCAAGAAGATACGCAGTATTTT
TRBJ2-1 TRBV20-1 - - CSASRGEQFF TGCAGTGCTAGTCGCGGTGAGCAGTTCTTC